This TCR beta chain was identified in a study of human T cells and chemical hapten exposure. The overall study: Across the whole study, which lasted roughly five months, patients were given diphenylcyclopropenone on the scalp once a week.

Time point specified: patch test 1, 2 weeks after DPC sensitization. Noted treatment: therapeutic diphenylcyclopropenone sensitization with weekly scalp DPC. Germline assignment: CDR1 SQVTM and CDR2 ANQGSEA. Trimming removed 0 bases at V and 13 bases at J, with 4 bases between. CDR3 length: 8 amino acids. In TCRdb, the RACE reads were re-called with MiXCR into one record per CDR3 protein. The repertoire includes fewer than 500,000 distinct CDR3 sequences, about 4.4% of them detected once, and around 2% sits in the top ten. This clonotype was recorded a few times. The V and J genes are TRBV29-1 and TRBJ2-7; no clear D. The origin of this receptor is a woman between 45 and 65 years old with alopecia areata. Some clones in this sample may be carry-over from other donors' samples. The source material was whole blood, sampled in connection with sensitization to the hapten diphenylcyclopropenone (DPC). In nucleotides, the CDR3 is TGCAGCGTTGAAGATGATTACTTC. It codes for CSVEDDYF.